This T cell receptor beta chain derives from a study of T-cell reconstitution after alpha-beta-depleted transplantation in children. Study-wide results and limits: Surviving recipient T cells and thymic progenitors accounted for the high day-60 TCRbeta diversity observed in some patients. Two months or so post-transplant, alpha-beta T cells reportedly derived from several hundred expanded graft clones.

This clonotype was found many times. What it binds is not known. The CDR3 consists of 15 residues. The V gene end was trimmed by 6 bases and the J gene end by 6 bases; junction bases not matched to a gene: 6. Per the germline V gene, CDR1 is SGHTA and CDR2 is FQGTGA. Unique molecular identifiers featured in how the TCRbeta library was prepared. A single record per CDR3 protein comes from TCRdb applying MiXCR to the PCR reads. The repertoire consists of around 270,000 distinct CDR3 sequences, with about 9.4% occurring once and the leading ten covering approximately 7.6%. This clonotype was obtained from a boy under two years old with acute myeloid leukemia, due to receive a stem cell transplant. The sample was PBMCs, taken before TCRalphabeta/CD19-depleted stem cell transplant. The J gene is TRBJ2-3, the V gene TRBV7-3; the match to TRBD2 covers 13 bases. The CDR3 here is CASRSGLAGPDTQYF. As DNA, the CDR3 is TGTGCCAGCAGATCGGGACTAGCGGGACCCGATACGCAGTATTTT.